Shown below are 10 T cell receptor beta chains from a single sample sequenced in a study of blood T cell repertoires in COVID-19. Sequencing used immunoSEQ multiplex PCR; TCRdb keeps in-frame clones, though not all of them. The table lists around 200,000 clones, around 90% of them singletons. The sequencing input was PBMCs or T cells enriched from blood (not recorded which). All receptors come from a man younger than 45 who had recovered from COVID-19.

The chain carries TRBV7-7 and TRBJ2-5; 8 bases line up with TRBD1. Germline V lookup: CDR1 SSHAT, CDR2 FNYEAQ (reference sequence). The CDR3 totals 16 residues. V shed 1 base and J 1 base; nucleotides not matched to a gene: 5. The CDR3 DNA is TGTGCCAGCAGCTTAGGCAGGGGGCGAGTCCAAGAGACCCAGTACTTC. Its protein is CASSLGRGRVQETQYF. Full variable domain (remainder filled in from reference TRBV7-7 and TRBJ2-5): GAGVSQSPRYKVTKRGQDVTLRCDPISSHATLYWYQQALGQGPEFLTYFNYEAQPDKSGLPSDRFSAERPEGSISTLTIQRTEQRDSAMYRCASSLGRGRVQETQYFGPGTRLLVL.

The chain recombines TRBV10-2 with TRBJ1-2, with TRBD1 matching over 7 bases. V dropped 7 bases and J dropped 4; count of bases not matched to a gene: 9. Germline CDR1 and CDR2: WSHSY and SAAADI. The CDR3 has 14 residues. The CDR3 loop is CASKGDRGVYGYTF. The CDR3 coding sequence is TGCGCCAGCAAGGGGGACAGAGGTGTCTATGGCTACACCTTC.

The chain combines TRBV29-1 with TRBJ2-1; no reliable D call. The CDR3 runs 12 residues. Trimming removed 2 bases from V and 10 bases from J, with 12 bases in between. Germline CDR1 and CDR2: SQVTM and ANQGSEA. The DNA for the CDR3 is TGCAGCGTTGAATTCCTAGTTCAAGAGCAGTTCTTC. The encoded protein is CSVEFLVQEQFF.

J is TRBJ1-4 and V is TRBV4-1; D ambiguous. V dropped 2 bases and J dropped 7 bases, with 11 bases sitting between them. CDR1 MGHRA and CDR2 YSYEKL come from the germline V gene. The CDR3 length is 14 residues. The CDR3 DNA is TGCGCCAGCAGCCAACAGGAATATGGTGAAAAACTGTTTTTT. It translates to CASSQQEYGEKLFF.

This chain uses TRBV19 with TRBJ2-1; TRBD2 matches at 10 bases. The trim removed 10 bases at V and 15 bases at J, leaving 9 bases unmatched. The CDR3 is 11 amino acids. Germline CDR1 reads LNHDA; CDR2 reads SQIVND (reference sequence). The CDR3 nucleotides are TGTGCCATCCAAGCGGGGGGGCGGTGGTTCTTC. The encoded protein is CAIQAGGRWFF. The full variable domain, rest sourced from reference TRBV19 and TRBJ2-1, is DGGITQSPKYLFRKEGQNVTLSCEQNLNHDAMYWYRQDPGQGLRLIYYSQIVNDFQKGDIAEGYSVSREKKESFPLTVTSAQKNPTAFYLCAIQAGGRWFFGPGTRLTVL.

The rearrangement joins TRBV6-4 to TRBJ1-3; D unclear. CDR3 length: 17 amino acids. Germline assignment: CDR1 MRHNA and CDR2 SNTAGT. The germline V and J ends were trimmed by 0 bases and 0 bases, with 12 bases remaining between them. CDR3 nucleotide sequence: TGTGCCAGCAGTGACTCGAGGGCTTCAAGCTCTGGAAACACCATATATTTT. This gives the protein CASSDSRASSSGNTIYF.

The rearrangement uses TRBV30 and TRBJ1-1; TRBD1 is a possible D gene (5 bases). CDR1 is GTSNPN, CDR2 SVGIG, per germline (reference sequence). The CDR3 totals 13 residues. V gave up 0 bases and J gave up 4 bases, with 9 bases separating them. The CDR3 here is CAWSVRGGTEAFF. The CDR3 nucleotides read TGTGCCTGGAGTGTACGGGGGGGCACTGAAGCTTTCTTT. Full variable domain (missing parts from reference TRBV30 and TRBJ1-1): SQTIHQWPATLVQPVGSPLSLECTVEGTSNPNLYWYRQAAGRGLQLLFYSVGIGQISSEVPQNLSASRPQDRQFILSSKKLLLSDSGFYLCAWSVRGGTEAFFGQGTRLTVV.

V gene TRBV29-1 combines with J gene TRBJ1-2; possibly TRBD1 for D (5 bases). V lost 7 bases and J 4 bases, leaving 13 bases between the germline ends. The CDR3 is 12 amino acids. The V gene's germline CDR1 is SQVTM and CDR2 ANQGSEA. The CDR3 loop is CSDRTSLYGYTF. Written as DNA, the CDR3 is TGCAGCGATAGGACAAGTCTCTATGGCTACACCTTC.

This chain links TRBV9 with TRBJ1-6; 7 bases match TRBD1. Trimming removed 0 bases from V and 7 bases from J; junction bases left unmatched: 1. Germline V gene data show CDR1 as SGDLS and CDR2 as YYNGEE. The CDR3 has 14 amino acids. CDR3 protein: CASSVAGGNSPLHF. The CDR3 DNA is TGTGCCAGCAGCGTAGCAGGGGGGAATTCACCCCTCCACTTT.

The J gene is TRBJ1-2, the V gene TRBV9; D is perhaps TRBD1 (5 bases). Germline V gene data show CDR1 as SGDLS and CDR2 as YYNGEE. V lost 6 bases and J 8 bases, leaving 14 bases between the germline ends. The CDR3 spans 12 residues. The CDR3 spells CASTKRGEGYTF. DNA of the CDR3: TGTGCCAGCACCAAGCGGGGGGAAGGCTACACCTTC.